The entry below gives a single TCR beta chain sequence along with its context. These data belong to a study of blood T cell repertoires in COVID-19. About the research overall: The United States, Italy and Spain provided the acute and convalescent COVID-19 samples. PBMCs, B-cell-depleted T cells, or T cells provided the cDNA or gDNA that made up the material.

Germline-derived CDR1 and CDR2 are KGHSY and FQNENV. The CDR3 contains 15 residues. With 5 bases clipped from V and 7 bases from J, the junction kept 8 bases outside the gene matches. In the study's own analysis: Researchers report that nucleated cell counts were estimated from reference gene primer amplification. Only in-frame clones appear in the TCRdb table, and some are missing; sequencing was by immunoSEQ multiplex PCR. The D gene and trimming were derived from the DNA, and the V and J assignments and clone size from that table. Of some 300,000 clones listed, 85% to 90% are singletons. The chain combines TRBV16 with TRBJ1-6, with 7 nucleotides matching TRBD1. The receptor was derived from a man in his 70s with acute or convalescent COVID-19. The sample was peripheral blood. CDR3 loop: CASSYRTGTNSPLHF. The CDR3 nucleotides read TGTGCCAGCAGCTATAGGACAGGCACCAATTCACCCCTCCACTTT.